The rows below give T cell receptor beta chains drawn from one sample of a study of blood T cell repertoires in COVID-19. TCRdb's copy holds only in-frame clones and misses some; the assay was immunoSEQ multiplex PCR. The sample has about 370,000 clones, roughly nine tenths seen once. What was sequenced was PBMCs or T cells enriched from blood (not recorded which). These receptors were taken from a woman between 40 and 55 years old who had been exposed to COVID-19. Both conserved end residues are part of each CDR3. Each record gives: CDR3 protein, CDR3 DNA, clone size, D gene, V gene, J gene. D genes are given only for firm matches. Clone size is given for some rows only: seen once, a few or many times, or a class if the clone is expanded.

CASSLGPGGSTEAFF	TGTGCCAGCAGCTTGGGCCCGGGGGGGAGCACTGAAGCTTTCTTT	-	-	TRBV7-9	TRBJ1-1
CASSPPRTDTQYF	TGCGCCAGCAGCCCCCCTCGCACAGATACGCAGTATTTT	-	-	TRBV10-2	TRBJ2-3
CAWSVRRGPGNTIYF	TGTGCCTGGAGTGTTCGGAGGGGGCCTGGAAACACCATATATTTT	-	TRBD1	TRBV30	TRBJ1-3
CASSRTGANYGYTF	TGTGCCAGCAGTCGGACAGGGGCTAACTATGGCTACACCTTC	-	TRBD1	TRBV7-9	TRBJ1-2
CASSEWGQGRSYTF	TGTGCCAGCAGTGAATGGGGACAGGGAAGAAGCTACACCTTC	-	TRBD1	TRBV2	TRBJ1-2
CASSEPTGRWEQYF	TGTGCCAGCAGTGAACCGACAGGGCGGTGGGAGCAGTACTTC	few	TRBD1	TRBV2	TRBJ2-7
CASSLYPAGAPSYEQYF	TGTGCCAGCAGCTTATACCCAGCGGGGGCCCCTTCCTACGAGCAGTACTTC	-	TRBD2	TRBV11-2	TRBJ2-7
CASSPRNLAGGHTDTQYF	TGTGCCAGCAGCCCCCGTAACCTAGCGGGGGGACACACAGATACGCAGTATTTT	-	TRBD2	TRBV27	TRBJ2-3
CAISRPSTYEQYF	TGTGCCATCAGTCGCCCTAGCACCTACGAGCAGTACTTC	-	-	TRBV10-3	TRBJ2-7
CASTRDITDTQYF	TGTGCCAGCACCAGGGACATCACAGATACGCAGTATTTT	-	-	TRBV2	TRBJ2-3
CASSDQGGFNEQFF	TGCGCCAGCAGTGATCAGGGGGGATTCAATGAGCAGTTCTTC	-	-	TRBV10-1	TRBJ2-1
CASSPEGSYEQYF	TGTGCCAGCTCACCGGAGGGTTCCTACGAGCAGTACTTC	once	-	TRBV18	TRBJ2-7
CASSVTGDSYEQYF	TGTGCCAGCAGCGTTACAGGGGACTCCTACGAGCAGTACTTC	-	TRBD1	TRBV9	TRBJ2-7
CASTPQRGAGNEQFF	TGTGCCAGCACCCCCCAGCGGGGGGCAGGCAATGAGCAGTTCTTC	-	TRBD2	TRBV27	TRBJ2-1
CASSYEGVLLYEQYF	TGTGCCAGCAGCTACGAGGGGGTGCTACTGTACGAGCAGTACTTC	-	-	TRBV3-1/TRBV3-2	TRBJ2-7
CASRGQTNYGYTF	TGTGCCAGCAGGGGACAGACTAACTATGGCTACACCTTC	-	TRBD1	TRBV6-5	TRBJ1-2
CASSRGGAEQFF	TGTGCCAGCAGCCGAGGGGGCGCTGAGCAGTTCTTC	-	TRBD1	TRBV7-9	TRBJ2-1
CASSPGLESEQFF	TGTGCCAGCTCACCCGGACTGGAGAGTGAGCAGTTCTTC	once	-	TRBV18	TRBJ2-1
CASSSQKNTGELFF	TGTGCCAGCAGCTCACAGAAAAACACCGGGGAGCTGTTTTTT	-	-	TRBV7-3	TRBJ2-2
CASSLDGRRGRPYTGELFF	TGTGCCAGCAGCTTAGATGGGAGGAGGGGGCGCCCCTACACCGGGGAGCTGTTTTTT	-	-	TRBV7-6	TRBJ2-2
CASSQGLRLGYTF	TGTGCCAGCAGCCAGGGACTGAGGCTTGGCTACACCTTC	-	-	TRBV7-8	TRBJ1-2
CASEGGAIGEKLFF	TGTGCCAGCGAGGGCGGGGCCATTGGGGAAAAACTGTTTTTT	-	-	TRBV25-1	TRBJ1-4